Each of the 28 T cell receptor beta chains below was sequenced from the same sample in a study of blood T cell repertoires in COVID-19. TCRdb's table, derived via immunoSEQ multiplex PCR, lists solely in-frame clones and lacks some. The table lists some 120,000 clones, 85% to 90% of them singletons, with around a quarter in the top ten. The sequenced material came from peripheral blood. These receptors were taken from a man aged 65-85 years with active or convalescent COVID-19.

In its sample, this clone was seen a few times. The chain is built from TRBV2 and TRBJ1-2; D possibly corresponds to TRBD1 (5 bases). CDR1 SNHLY and CDR2 FYNNEI come from the germline V gene. Trimming left V 1 base short and J 4 bases short, with 10 bases between. The CDR3 contains 14 residues. CDR3 nucleotides: TGTGCCAGCAGTGAAGAAGGGAGGGGCTATGGCTACACCTTC. Its protein is CASSEEGRGYGYTF.

The chain recombines TRBV20-1 with TRBJ2-7, with 7 bases fitting TRBD1. The CDR3 runs 18 residues. In germline, CDR1 is DFQATT, CDR2 SNEGSKA (reference sequence). V was pared by 3 bases and J by 1 base, with 18 bases of the junction left unmatched. The CDR3 DNA follows: TGCAGTGCTAGTAAATCCGGGACAGAAAACCTCTTTTCCTACGAGCAGTACTTC. The encoded protein is CSASKSGTENLFSYEQYF.

The V and J genes are TRBV6-5 and TRBJ2-5, with D perhaps matching TRBD2 (6 bases). The CDR3 is 15 amino acids. Trimming shortened V by 2 bases and J by 5 bases, and 15 bases separated the two germline ends. Germline V gene sequence: CDR1 MNHEY, CDR2 SVGAGI. This CDR3 reads CASSYPGPRGETQYF. CDR3 nucleotides: TGTGCCAGCAGTTACCCCGGGCCCCGGGGGGAGACCCAGTACTTC.

The chain has TRBV5-5 and TRBJ1-5; D call uncertain. The V end was cut by 2 bases, the J end by 0 bases, with 18 bases between. Per germline, CDR1 SGHKS and CDR2 YYEKEE (reference sequence). This CDR3 is built from 18 residues. Here the CDR3 reads CASSFRLRDPYSNQPQHF. As DNA, the CDR3 is TGTGCCAGCAGCTTTCGCCTCCGAGATCCCTATAGCAATCAGCCCCAGCATTTT.

In its sample, this clone was seen once. The chain links TRBV10-3 to TRBJ2-5, with no clear D. In germline, CDR1 is ENHRY, CDR2 SYGVKD. Trimming removed 4 bases at V and 2 bases at J, with 8 bases between. This CDR3 contains 13 residues. The CDR3 DNA follows: TGTGCCATCAGTGGCTTGACTCAAGAGACCCAGTACTTC. Amino acid sequence: CAISGLTQETQYF.

The rearrangement uses TRBV28 and TRBJ1-2, with TRBD1 matching 9 bases. V shed 8 bases, J shed 6 bases, and the junction held 7 bases outside the gene matches. The CDR3 is 13 residues long. CDR1 is MDHEN and CDR2 is SYDVKM in the germline V gene. The CDR3 protein is CASVGDRVNGYTF. The CDR3 DNA is TGTGCCAGCGTGGGGGACAGGGTGAATGGCTACACCTTC.

The V and J genes are TRBV5-1 and TRBJ1-2; D is ambiguous. Per the germline V gene, CDR1 is SGHRS and CDR2 is YFSETQ. The V gene lost 4 bases and the J gene lost 6 bases, with 13 bases spanning the gap. This CDR3 has 13 amino acids. As DNA, the CDR3 is TGCGCCAGCAGCCCGAGAGGGCTAGATGGCTACACCTTC. Its translation: CASSPRGLDGYTF.

This chain uses TRBV4-2 with TRBJ1-6; D is uncertain. This CDR3 region has 14 residues. The V end was cut by 0 bases, the J end by 17 bases, with 17 bases between. CDR1 is LGHNA, CDR2 YNFKEQ, per germline. The CDR3 DNA reads as TGTGCCAGCAGCCAAGAAGGAGTGACGGCCAGAATCCACTTT. It specifies CASSQEGVTARIHF.

This clone was found once. This chain links TRBV9 with TRBJ2-2, with 7 bases identical to TRBD2. Germline-derived CDR1 and CDR2 are SGDLS and YYNGEE. The length of the CDR3 is 16 residues. The V segment lost 3 bases and the J segment 4 bases; nucleotides outside the gene matches: 9. In DNA, the CDR3 is TGTGCCAGCAGCGGTTCCGGGACTACTTTCACCGGGGAGCTGTTTTTT. It codes for CASSGSGTTFTGELFF.

This chain uses TRBV18 with TRBJ1-2; weak D call: TRBD1 (6 bases). V was pared by 4 bases and J by 0 bases, with 9 bases between. Germline lookup yields CDR1 KGHSH and CDR2 LQKENI. This CDR3 comprises 14 residues. In DNA form, the CDR3 reads TGTGCCAGCTCACACAGGGTAGCTAACTATGGCTACACCTTC. It codes for CASSHRVANYGYTF.

The chain is built from TRBV6-5 and TRBJ2-7; D remains ambiguous. The CDR3 loop spans 15 amino acids. Germline V gene data show CDR1 as MNHEY and CDR2 as SVGAGI. The germline V and J ends were trimmed by 6 bases and 7 bases, with 22 bases remaining between them. CDR3 bases: TGTGCCAGCAGGGGCATGGTTTCGAACTCAAGAGAGCAGTACTTC. Residues: CASRGMVSNSREQYF.

This clone was detected only a few times. The genes are TRBV6-1 and TRBJ1-5, with 7 bases lining up with TRBD1. V was clipped by 3 bases and J by 7 bases; unmatched bases: 6. Germline V lookup: CDR1 MNHNS, CDR2 SASEGT. This CDR3 has 14 amino acids. CDR3 DNA: TGTGCCAGCAGTGAGCAACAGGGGCAACAGCCCCAGCATTTT. Translation: CASSEQQGQQPQHF.

V and J are TRBV5-1 and TRBJ2-2; a weak D match, TRBD2 (6 bases). Per the germline V gene, CDR1 is SGHRS and CDR2 is YFSETQ. The V gene lost 2 bases and the J gene lost 2 bases, with 16 bases spanning the gap. This CDR3 is 17 amino acids long. CDR3: CASSLMSGSVNTGELFF. The CDR3, as DNA: TGCGCCAGCAGCTTAATGTCCGGGAGCGTAAACACCGGGGAGCTGTTTTTT.

The chain uses TRBV7-6 and TRBJ2-2; 13 bases fit TRBD2. V gave up 9 bases and J gave up 6 bases; unmatched junction bases: 4. Germline lookup yields CDR1 SGHVS and CDR2 FNYEAQ. The CDR3 loop spans 14 amino acids. The CDR3 DNA reads TGTGCCAGTATAGGACTAGCGGGAGCCGGGGAGCTGTTTTTT. Residues: CASIGLAGAGELFF. Drawing the rest from reference TRBV7-6 and TRBJ2-2, the complete variable domain is GAGVSQSPRYKVTKRGQDVALRCDPISGHVSLYWYRQALGQGPEFLTYFNYEAQQDKSGLPNDRFSAERPEGSISTLTIQRTEQRDSAMYRCASIGLAGAGELFFGEGSRLTVL.

This chain links TRBV7-2 with TRBJ2-5, with 13 bases lining up with TRBD2. This CDR3 comprises 17 residues. V lost 1 base to trimming and J lost 4 bases; unmatched junction nucleotides: 6. Germline V gives CDR1 SGHTA, CDR2 FQGNSA. CDR3 sequence: CASSLDTSGRAGETQYF. CDR3 bases: TGTGCCAGCAGCTTAGATACTAGCGGGAGGGCCGGAGAGACCCAGTACTTC.

The chain combines TRBV6-1 with TRBJ1-1; D is uncertain. Germline V gene sequence: CDR1 MNHNS, CDR2 SASEGT. This CDR3 has 18 amino acids. With 3 bases removed from V and 2 bases from J, the gap between germline ends came to 22 bases. For the CDR3, the DNA is TGTGCCAGCAGTGATCCCCCCCGGGGTTGGGTCCGCAACACTGAAGCTTTCTTT. Its protein product is CASSDPPRGWVRNTEAFF.

This chain joins TRBV29-1 and TRBJ2-2, with 15 bases matching TRBD2. The J segment lost 7 bases and the V segment lost 7 bases, leaving 10 bases of the junction unmatched. The CDR3 loop spans 16 amino acids. CDR1 is SQVTM and CDR2 is ANQGSEA in the germline V gene. CDR3 sequence (DNA): TGCAGCGCCATACCGGGACTAGCGGGAGGAATCGGGGAGCTGTTTTTT. Its translation: CSAIPGLAGGIGELFF.

The chain combines TRBV30 with TRBJ2-7; D is ambiguous. V lost 2 bases and J lost 2, with 10 bases in between. This CDR3 comprises 13 residues. CDR1 GTSNPN and CDR2 SVGIG come from the germline V gene (reference sequence). The CDR3 DNA follows: TGTGCCTGGAGTACGGTAACCCCCTACGAGCAGTACTTC. Residues: CAWSTVTPYEQYF.

This clone was found once. The rearrangement uses TRBV27 and TRBJ1-1, with 7 bases aligning to TRBD1. The trim removed 4 bases at V and 0 bases at J, leaving 5 bases unmatched. CDR3 length: 15 residues. Germline CDR1 and CDR2: MNHEY and SMNVEV (reference sequence). In DNA form, the CDR3 reads TGTGCCAGCAGTTCCGCCGGGACAGTGAACACTGAAGCTTTCTTT. This codes for CASSSAGTVNTEAFF.

V is TRBV28 and J is TRBJ1-6; D is unclear. V dropped 1 base and J dropped 8 bases, with 9 bases sitting between them. CDR3 length equals 14 residues. Looked up from germline, CDR1 is MDHEN and CDR2 is SYDVKM. For the CDR3, the DNA is TGTGCCAGCAGTTTATCCTCTTTTTATTCACCCCTCCACTTT. This sequence encodes CASSLSSFYSPLHF.

DNA for the CDR3: TGTGCCAGCTCACCCCGACAGGGGGAAGGATTAACTGAAGCTTTCTTT. Its protein is CASSPRQGEGLTEAFF. The V call is TRBV18, the J call TRBJ1-1, with TRBD1 identical over 9 bases. The length of the CDR3 is 16 residues. J was trimmed by 5 bases and V by 3 bases; bases with no gene match: 10. The V gene's germline CDR1 is KGHSH and CDR2 LQKENI.

This sequence joins TRBV18 and TRBJ2-5; 9 positions agree with TRBD1. The CDR3 is 18 residues long. Germline CDR1 KGHSH, CDR2 LQKENI. V dropped 4 bases and J dropped 2; count of bases not matched to a gene: 14. CDR3: CASSRSRQGGDKQETQYF. The CDR3 DNA reads as TGTGCCAGCTCACGGTCGAGACAGGGGGGGGACAAGCAAGAGACCCAGTACTTC.

The sample holds a few counts of this clone. The chain joins TRBV27 to TRBJ1-2; D call uncertain. V shed 0 bases and J shed 2 bases, with 10 bases lying between them. Germline CDR1 MNHEY, CDR2 SMNVEV (reference sequence). CDR3 length: 15 residues. The CDR3 coding sequence is TGTGCCAGCAGTTTATCGGGCGCGCAGAACTATGGCTACACCTTC. It specifies CASSLSGAQNYGYTF.

This clone was seen a handful of times. The genes are TRBV19 and TRBJ1-1; D is ambiguous. Germline V lookup: CDR1 LNHDA, CDR2 SQIVND (reference sequence). V lost 9 bases and J lost 0, with 11 bases in between. This CDR3 has 13 amino acids. CDR3 region: CARASGLNTEAFF. DNA of the CDR3: TGTGCCAGGGCTTCCGGGTTGAACACTGAAGCTTTCTTT.

The chain couples TRBV7-9 to TRBJ1-3; D perhaps matches TRBD1 (5 bases). The CDR3 totals 15 residues. Germline V gene data show CDR1 as SEHNR and CDR2 as FQNEAQ (reference sequence). The V and J ends lost 2 bases and 2 bases respectively, with 10 bases between them. CDR3 region: CASSLQGVPGNTIYF. DNA for the CDR3: TGTGCCAGCAGCTTACAGGGCGTTCCTGGAAACACCATATATTTT.

This sequence joins TRBV19 and TRBJ2-7; the match to TRBD1 covers 9 bases. The CDR3 is 16 amino acids. CDR1 is LNHDA and CDR2 is SQIVND in the germline V gene (reference sequence). Losses at the gene ends were 5 bases for V and 0 bases for J; bases not matched to a gene: 8. The CDR3, as DNA: TGTGCCAGTAGTCCTCATAGGACAGGGGACTCCTACGAGCAGTACTTC. Translated: CASSPHRTGDSYEQYF.

This clone came up once. V is TRBV5-1 and J is TRBJ2-3; 14 bases map to TRBD2. V was pared by 3 bases and J by 3 bases, with 3 bases of the junction left unmatched. The CDR3 is 16 amino acids. The germline V gene encodes CDR1 SGHRS and CDR2 YFSETQ. In DNA, the CDR3 is TGCGCCAGCAGCTGGGGACTAGCGGGAGTAACAGATACGCAGTATTTT. Translated: CASSWGLAGVTDTQYF.

This chain joins TRBV11-3 and TRBJ1-2, with 8 bases matching TRBD1. The CDR3 spans 16 residues. Germline CDR1 reads SGHNT; CDR2 reads YENEEA. V lost 2 bases and J lost 5; bases outside the gene matches: 10. CDR3 residues: CASSLYPGGINYGYTF. In DNA form, the CDR3 reads TGTGCCAGCAGCTTATATCCAGGGGGCATAAATTATGGCTACACCTTC.